The TCR beta chain under discussion was sequenced for a study of CD8 T cells in ankylosing spondylitis. TCRdb used MiXCR to reprocess the 5' RACE reads, holding one entry per CDR3 protein. The sample records about 130,000 distinct CDR3 sequences, approximately 6.8% being singletons. This clonotype was observed at least ten times. Its target is not known. Sequence at one end of the junction differs from germline and may be a read error. Per germline, CDR1 SSHAT and CDR2 FNYEAQ (reference sequence). CDR3 length: 13 residues. Study-wide points: A TCR beta motif of eight or nine highly homologous variants seemed to mark ankylosing spondylitis blood.

The sample consisted of blood, either unsorted or a sorted T cell fraction (not recorded which). The chain employs TRBV7-7 and TRBJ2-2; D not resolved. The source of this sequence is a male donor with ankylosing spondylitis or in good health (not recorded which). CDR3 coding DNA: TGTGCTAGCAGCTTCGGTTACACCGGGGAGCTGTTTTTT. This sequence encodes CASSFGYTGELFF.